A selection of T cell receptor beta chains follows, all from one sample in a study of T cell repertoires in cytomegalovirus infection. From the reads, TCRdb called clonotypes with MiXCR, one entry per CDR3 protein. The sample comprises 65,000 to 90,000 distinct CDR3 sequences, over 3.5% of which are singletons, and roughly 22% rests with the top ten. Sequencing input: PBMCs. Source of these receptors: a human donor in good health (CMV status not recorded). Some clones in this sample may be carry-over from other donors' samples. Both conserved end residues are part of each CDR3. D genes are given only for firm matches. Size tells how often a clone was seen (once, few, many) or the class of an expanded clone, and some rows leave it out.

d_gene: TRBD1; abundance: many; v_gene: TRBV28; j_gene: TRBJ2-7; CDR3nt: TGTGCCAGCAGTTGGGACAGGGTGGAAGAGCAGTACTTC; CDR3aa: CASSWDRVEEQYF
d_gene: -; abundance: -; v_gene: TRBV20-1; j_gene: TRBJ2-7; CDR3nt: TGCAGTGCTAGTCGAGGGGCCGGCTCCTACGAGCAGTACTTC; CDR3aa: CSASRGAGSYEQYF
d_gene: TRBD1; abundance: many; v_gene: TRBV3-1; j_gene: TRBJ2-1; CDR3nt: TGTGCCAGCAGCCGTGACAGGGCCAATGAGCAGTTCTTC; CDR3aa: CASSRDRANEQFF
d_gene: TRBD1; abundance: many; v_gene: TRBV20-1; j_gene: TRBJ1-1; CDR3nt: TGCAGTGCTCCCCCCCCAGGGGGCACTGAAGCTTTCTTT; CDR3aa: CSAPPPGGTEAFF
d_gene: TRBD2; abundance: many; v_gene: TRBV7-8; j_gene: TRBJ2-5; CDR3nt: TGTGCCAGCAGCAGGGCTAGCGGGGAGACCCAGTACTTC; CDR3aa: CASSRASGETQYF
d_gene: -; abundance: many; v_gene: TRBV7-2; j_gene: TRBJ2-7; CDR3nt: TGTGCCAGCAGCTTAAGGTCCGGGGGCCCCTACGAGCAGTACTTC; CDR3aa: CASSLRSGGPYEQYF
d_gene: TRBD1; abundance: many; v_gene: TRBV6-2/TRBV6-3; j_gene: TRBJ1-6; CDR3nt: TGTGCCAGCAGTTATTGGGGACAGGGTGCCCTGGAGTCACCCCTCCACTTT; CDR3aa: CASSYWGQGALESPLHF
d_gene: -; abundance: many; v_gene: TRBV7-8; j_gene: TRBJ2-2; CDR3nt: TGTGCCAGCAGCCCAAGGAGGAGGGAGCTGTTTTTT; CDR3aa: CASSPRRRELFF
d_gene: TRBD1; abundance: many; v_gene: TRBV11-3; j_gene: TRBJ1-3; CDR3nt: TGTGCCAGCAGCTTACCGGGACAGGGTTCAGGAAACACCATATATTTT; CDR3aa: CASSLPGQGSGNTIYF
d_gene: TRBD1; abundance: many; v_gene: TRBV7-2; j_gene: TRBJ1-5; CDR3nt: TGTGCCAGCAGTTCGGACAGGGGGGTAGGTCAGCCCCAGCATTTT; CDR3aa: CASSSDRGVGQPQHF